The clone carrying this T cell receptor beta chain was detected only a few times. This sample is drawn from a study of blood T cell repertoires in COVID-19. J lost 1 base, V lost 0 bases, and 0 bases had no gene match. CDR1 is WNHNN, CDR2 SYGVQD, per germline (reference sequence). The length of the CDR3 is 15 residues. Profiling relied on immunoSEQ multiplex PCR, and the TCRdb table lists in-frame clones only, not all of them. Of more than 200,000 clones listed, approximately 91% are singletons. Sequencing was performed on peripheral blood. The V and J genes are TRBV10-1 and TRBJ1-1; 9 bases agree with TRBD1. The clonotype was recovered from a human donor in a cohort sampled during active COVID-19. The CDR3 DNA reads TGCGCCAGCAGTGAGTCGACAGGGGGGAACACTGAAGCTTTCTTT. This translates into CASSESTGGNTEAFF.